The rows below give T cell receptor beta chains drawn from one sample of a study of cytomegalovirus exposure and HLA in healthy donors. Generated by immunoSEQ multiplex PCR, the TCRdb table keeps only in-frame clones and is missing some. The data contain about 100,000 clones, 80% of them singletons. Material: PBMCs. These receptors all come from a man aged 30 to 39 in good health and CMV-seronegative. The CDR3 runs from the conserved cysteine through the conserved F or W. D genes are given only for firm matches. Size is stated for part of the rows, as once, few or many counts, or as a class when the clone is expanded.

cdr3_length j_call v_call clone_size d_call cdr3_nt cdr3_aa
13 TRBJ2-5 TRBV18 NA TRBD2 TGTGCCAGCTCACTTACTAGCGTCGAGACCCAGTACTTC CASSLTSVETQYF
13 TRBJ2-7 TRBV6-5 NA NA TGTGCCAGCAGTTACGTGGCCTCCTACGAGCAGTACTTC CASSYVASYEQYF
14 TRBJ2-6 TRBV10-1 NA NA TGCGCCAGCAGCGGGGTAATTGGGGCCAACGTCCTGACTTTC CASSGVIGANVLTF
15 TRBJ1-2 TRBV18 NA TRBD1 TGTGCCAGCTCCCTCAGACAGGGGGATCTCTATGGCTACACCTTC CASSLRQGDLYGYTF
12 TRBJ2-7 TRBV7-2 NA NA TGTGCCAGCAGCTGGGCCGGTAACGAGCAGTACTTC CASSWAGNEQYF
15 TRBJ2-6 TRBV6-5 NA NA TGTGCCAGCAGCCCGCCCGCGGGTGGGGCCAACGTCCTGACTTTC CASSPPAGGANVLTF
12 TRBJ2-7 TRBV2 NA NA TGTGCCAGCAGAGAGATAACCTACGAGCAGTACTTC CASREITYEQYF
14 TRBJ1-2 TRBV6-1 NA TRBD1 TGTGCCAGCAGTGAAAGGGACAGGAGAGTTGGCTACACCTTC CASSERDRRVGYTF
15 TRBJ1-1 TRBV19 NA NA TGTGCCAGTAGTATAGGGGGCACGGGCCACACTGAAGCTTTCTTT CASSIGGTGHTEAFF
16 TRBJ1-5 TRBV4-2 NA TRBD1 TGTGCCAGCAGCCAATCGGGCGGACAGGAGAGTCAGCCCCAGCATTTT CASSQSGGQESQPQHF
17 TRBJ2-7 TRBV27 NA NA TGTGCCAGCAGTTCCGACCCTCTTCCGGGGGATGGCGACGAGCAGTACTTC CASSSDPLPGDGDEQYF
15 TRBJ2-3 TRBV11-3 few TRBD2 TGTGCCAGCAGTCTTAGCGGGAGTGACGGAGATACGCAGTATTTT CASSLSGSDGDTQYF
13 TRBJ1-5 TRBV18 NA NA TGTGCCAGCTCACCTGCGACGGGGGGGCCCCAGCATTTT CASSPATGGPQHF
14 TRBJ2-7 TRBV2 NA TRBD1 TGTGCCAGCAGTGAAGGGACAGGGACCTACGAGCAGTACTTC CASSEGTGTYEQYF
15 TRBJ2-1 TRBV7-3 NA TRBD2 TGTGCCAGCAGCTTAAGTCTAGCGGACCACAATGAGCAGTTCTTC CASSLSLADHNEQFF
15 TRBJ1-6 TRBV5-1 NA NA TGCGCCAGCAGCGTCGGACAGAAGTATAATTCACCCCTCCACTTT CASSVGQKYNSPLHF
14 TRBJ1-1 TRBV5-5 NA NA TGTGCCAGCAGCTTGGACAGCTTTAGCACTGAAGCTTTCTTT CASSLDSFSTEAFF
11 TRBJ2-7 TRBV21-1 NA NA TGTGCCAGCAGCGAACGGTGGGAGCAGTACTTC CASSERWEQYF
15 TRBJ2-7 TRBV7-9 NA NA TGTGCCAGCAGGCCTCACGGTATGGAGTCCTACGAGCAGTACTTC CASRPHGMESYEQYF
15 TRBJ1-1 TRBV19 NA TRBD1 TGTGCCAGTATCGAGAGGGGACAGGGGAACACTGAAGCTTTCTTT CASIERGQGNTEAFF
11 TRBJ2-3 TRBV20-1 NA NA TGCAGTGCACTTACAGGGAATACGCAGTATTTT CSALTGNTQYF
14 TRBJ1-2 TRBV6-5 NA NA TGTGCCAGCAGTTACTCGGATGGAGGATATGGCTACAACTTC CASSYSDGGYGYNF
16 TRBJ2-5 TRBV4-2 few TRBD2 TGTGCCAGCAGCCAGGGCCTAGCGGAAGACGAAGAGACCCAGTACTTC CASSQGLAEDEETQYF
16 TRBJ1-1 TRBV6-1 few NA TGTGCCAGCAGTGAAGTTGGGGTGAGACCTCGGGGTGAAGCTTTCTTT CASSEVGVRPRGEAFF
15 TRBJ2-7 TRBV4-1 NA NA TGCGCCAGCAGCCAAGAGAGGTACGGCGCCTACGAGCAGTACTTC CASSQERYGAYEQYF
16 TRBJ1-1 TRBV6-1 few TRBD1 TGTGCCAGCAGTGCGACAGGGGGCGCGTTGGGCACTGAAGCTTTCTTT CASSATGGALGTEAFF
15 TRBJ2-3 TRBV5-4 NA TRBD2 TGTGCCAGCAGCTCGACTAGCGGGGGCACAGATACGCAGTATTTT CASSSTSGGTDTQYF
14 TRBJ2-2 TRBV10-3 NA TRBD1 TGTGCCATCAGTGATACAGGGGACACCGGGGAGCTGTTTTTT CAISDTGDTGELFF
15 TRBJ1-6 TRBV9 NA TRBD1 TGTGCCAGCAGTAGATTGGGGACAGATAATTCACCCCTCCACTTT CASSRLGTDNSPLHF
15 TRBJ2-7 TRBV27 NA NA TGTGCCAGCAGTTCCACAGGGACGGGACGGTACGAGCAGTACTTC CASSSTGTGRYEQYF